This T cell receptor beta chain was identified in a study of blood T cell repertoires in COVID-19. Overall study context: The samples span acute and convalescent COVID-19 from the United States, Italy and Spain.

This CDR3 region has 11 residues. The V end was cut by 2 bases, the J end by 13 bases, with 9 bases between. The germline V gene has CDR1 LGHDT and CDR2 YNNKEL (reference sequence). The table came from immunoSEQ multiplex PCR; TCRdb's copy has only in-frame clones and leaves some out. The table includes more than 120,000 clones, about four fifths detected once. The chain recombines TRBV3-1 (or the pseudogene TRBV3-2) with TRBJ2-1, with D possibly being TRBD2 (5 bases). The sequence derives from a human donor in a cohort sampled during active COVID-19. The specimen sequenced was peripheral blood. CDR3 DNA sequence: TGTGCCAGCAGCCAAAGGCTAGCCCAGTTCTTC. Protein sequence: CASSQRLAQFF.